One and the same sample provided the 19 T cell receptor beta chains below, sequenced in a study of blood T cell repertoires in COVID-19. Produced via immunoSEQ multiplex PCR; TCRdb's table is partial and in-frame only. The repertoire consists of 180,000 or so clones, with about 81% occurring once and the leading ten covering approximately 8.7%. Source material: peripheral blood. These receptors came from a woman between 65 and 79 years old with acute or convalescent COVID-19.

This clone was detected a few times. The chain employs TRBV7-2 and TRBJ1-1, with D maybe TRBD1 (6 bases). This CDR3 has 14 amino acids. Germline V lookup: CDR1 SGHTA, CDR2 FQGNSA. The germline V and J ends were trimmed by 3 bases and 7 bases, with 15 bases remaining between them. CDR3 residues: CASSFGKDSFEAFF. In DNA, the CDR3 is TGTGCCAGCAGCTTTGGAAAGGACAGTTTTGAAGCTTTCTTT.

The chain joins TRBV11-2 to TRBJ1-2; 9 nucleotides match TRBD1. The CDR3 spans 14 residues. V was clipped by 0 bases and J by 7 bases; unmatched bases: 3. Germline-derived CDR1 and CDR2 are SGHAT and FQNNGV. The CDR3 sequence: CASSLEQGARGYTF. DNA for the CDR3: TGTGCCAGCAGCTTAGAACAGGGGGCGCGTGGCTACACCTTC.

The chain has TRBV5-1 and TRBJ2-2; 9 bases align to TRBD2. The germline V gene encodes CDR1 SGHRS and CDR2 YFSETQ. The CDR3 is 16 residues long. The ends lost 0 bases at V and 3 bases at J; junction bases unmatched: 3. CDR3 bases: TGCGCCAGCAGCTTGGCTCTAGCGGGGTACACCGGGGAGCTGTTTTTT. It encodes CASSLALAGYTGELFF. Complete variable domain (other parts from reference TRBV5-1 and TRBJ2-2): KAGVTQTPRYLIKTRGQQVTLSCSPISGHRSVSWYQQTPGQGLQFLFEYFSETQRNKGNFPGRFSGRQFSNSRSEMNVSTLELGDSALYLCASSLALAGYTGELFFGEGSRLTVL.

The genes are TRBV23-1 and TRBJ1-2, with 7 bases that match TRBD1. TRBV23-1 is an ORF for which the function is uncertain. The ends lost 4 bases at V and 5 bases at J; junction bases unmatched: 7. CDR3 size: 14 residues. In nucleotides, the CDR3 is TGCGCCAGCAGTCCCAACAGGGGTAGGTATGGCTACACCTTC. Translation: CASSPNRGRYGYTF.

V usage is TRBV11-3 and J usage is TRBJ2-3; D may be TRBD1 (6 bases). Trimming pared 5 bases from V and 4 bases from J, leaving 13 bases between. Germline CDR1 is SGHNT and CDR2 is YENEEA. The CDR3 is 14 residues long. The CDR3 here is CASSQVQGSDTQYF. CDR3 nucleotide sequence: TGTGCCAGCAGCCAAGTACAGGGATCAGATACGCAGTATTTT. The full variable domain, in which reference TRBV11-3 and TRBJ2-3 provide the parts outside the CDR3, is EAGVVQSPRYKIIEKKQPVAFWCNPISGHNTLYWYLQNLGQGPELLIRYENEEAVDDSQLPKDRFSAERLKGVDSTLKIQPAELGDSAVYLCASSQVQGSDTQYFGPGTRLTVL.

The chain uses TRBV18 and TRBJ1-1; the match to TRBD1 covers 9 bases. J was trimmed by 3 bases and V by 6 bases; bases with no gene match: 2. CDR3 length equals 13 residues. CDR1 KGHSH and CDR2 LQKENI come from the germline V gene. Here the CDR3 reads CASSRTGDTEAFF. In DNA, the CDR3 is TGTGCCAGCTCGCGGACAGGGGACACTGAAGCTTTCTTT.

The chain has TRBV10-3 and TRBJ1-4; D gene unclear. The V end lost 2 bases, the J end lost 7 bases, and 29 bases lay between the germline ends. Germline loops: CDR1 ENHRY, CDR2 SYGVKD. There are 20 residues in the CDR3. The CDR3 bases are TGTGCCATCAGTGAGACAGCACGGTCCAGTGCTGTCATGGCTCGTGAAAAACTGTTTTTT. Residues: CAISETARSSAVMAREKLFF.

The chain carries TRBV5-6 and TRBJ2-7; D might be TRBD2 (7 bases). The germline V and J ends were trimmed by 1 base and 4 bases, with 12 bases remaining between them. Germline V CDR1 and CDR2: SGHDT, YYEEEE. CDR3 length: 14 residues. CDR3 residues: CASSLWGGGYEQYF. The CDR3 nucleotides are TGTGCCAGCAGCTTGTGGGGGGGCGGGTACGAGCAGTACTTC.

The genes are TRBV6-5 and TRBJ1-2; D remains ambiguous. Germline V gives CDR1 MNHEY, CDR2 SVGAGI. This CDR3 region has 15 residues. Trimming took off 5 bases at V and 4 bases at J, with 17 bases between the two ends. The CDR3 region has the DNA TGTGCCAGCAGTCCCCACTGGGCTACCCCCTATGGCTACACCTTC. This gives the protein CASSPHWATPYGYTF.

This sequence joins TRBV15 and TRBJ2-7; TRBD1 is a possible D gene (6 bases). The CDR3 totals 13 residues. Deletions cut 0 bases from V and 6 bases from J, with 9 bases between. The V gene's germline CDR1 is LNHNV and CDR2 YYDKDF (reference sequence). The CDR3 loop reads CATSRDAGAEQYF. DNA for the CDR3: TGTGCCACCAGCAGAGATGCAGGGGCCGAGCAGTACTTC.

This clone was picked up a small number of times. This chain links TRBV28 with TRBJ1-1; 7 positions match TRBD1. Trimming removed 4 bases from V and 0 bases from J; junction bases left unmatched: 8. The CDR3 covers 16 residues. Germline-derived CDR1 and CDR2 are MDHEN and SYDVKM. CDR3 sequence: CASSWETGTVNTEAFF. The CDR3 DNA sequence: TGTGCCAGCAGTTGGGAGACGGGGACAGTGAACACTGAAGCTTTCTTT.

V usage is TRBV19 and J usage is TRBJ2-1; the D is unclear. Trimming left V 4 bases short and J 4 bases short, with 8 bases between. The germline CDR1 and CDR2 sequences are LNHDA and SQIVND (reference sequence). The CDR3 totals 13 residues. The CDR3 reads CASSNTLYNEQFF. As DNA, the CDR3 is TGTGCCAGTAGTAACACCCTTTACAATGAGCAGTTCTTC.

J is TRBJ2-6 and V is TRBV30; no clear D. Germline CDR1 and CDR2: GTSNPN and SVGIG (reference sequence). The CDR3 is 15 amino acids. Deletions cut 0 bases from V and 4 bases from J, with 10 bases between. CDR3 sequence reads: CAWSVPRFGANVLTF. The CDR3 DNA reads as TGTGCCTGGAGTGTACCGCGGTTCGGGGCCAACGTCCTGACTTTC.

The V gene is TRBV19, the J gene TRBJ1-5; 8 bases align to TRBD1. The ends lost 6 bases at V and 2 bases at J; junction bases unmatched: 6. Looked up from germline, CDR1 is LNHDA and CDR2 is SQIVND (reference sequence). The length of the CDR3 is 15 residues. The CDR3 spells CASRNDRGGNQPQHF. CDR3 nucleotide sequence: TGTGCCAGTAGGAACGACAGGGGCGGCAATCAGCCCCAGCATTTT.

This clone appeared a single time. V gene TRBV5-1 combines with J gene TRBJ2-6; 12 positions agree with TRBD1. Germline assignment: CDR1 SGHRS and CDR2 YFSETQ. The CDR3 runs 19 residues. The junction had 10 bases not matched to a gene; V was cut back by 4 bases and J by 2 bases. CDR3 nucleotide sequence: TGCGCCAGCAGCCTAAGGGACAGGGGGCTGTCCGCTGGGGCCAACGTCCTGACTTTC. The encoded protein is CASSLRDRGLSAGANVLTF.

V gene TRBV29-1 combines with J gene TRBJ1-1, with 9 bases matching TRBD1. Losses at the gene ends were 3 bases for V and 1 base for J; bases not matched to a gene: 9. This CDR3 region has 16 residues. The germline V gene encodes CDR1 SQVTM and CDR2 ANQGSEA. DNA of the CDR3: TGCAGCGTTGACCCGGACAGGGGCCGAGGGAACACTGAAGCTTTCTTT. It specifies CSVDPDRGRGNTEAFF.

V gene TRBV19 combines with J gene TRBJ2-1; TRBD2 matches at 8 bases. Germline CDR1 and CDR2: LNHDA and SQIVND (reference sequence). J lost 4 bases, V lost 4 bases, and 6 bases had no gene match. The CDR3 extends over 15 amino acids. CDR3: CASSTTSDLYNEQFF. CDR3 sequence (DNA): TGTGCCAGTAGTACGACTAGCGACTTGTACAATGAGCAGTTCTTC.

The V and J genes are TRBV4-3 and TRBJ2-4, with D tentatively TRBD2 (5 bases). This CDR3 region has 15 residues. The V and J ends lost 0 bases and 9 bases respectively, with 15 bases between them. The germline CDR1 and CDR2 sequences are LGHNA and YSLEER. The CDR3 spells CASSQDLVGNAIQYF. DNA for the CDR3: TGCGCCAGCAGCCAAGATCTGGTCGGGAACGCCATTCAGTACTTC.

This chain links TRBV14 with TRBJ1-1; D gene ambiguous. The V and J ends lost 4 bases and 7 bases respectively, with 19 bases between them. Per the germline V gene, CDR1 is SGHDN and CDR2 is FVKESK. CDR3 length: 15 amino acids. CDR3 sequence: CASSLGLAGWVEAFF. In DNA, the CDR3 is TGTGCCAGCAGCCTGGGTCTAGCTGGCTGGGTTGAAGCTTTCTTT.